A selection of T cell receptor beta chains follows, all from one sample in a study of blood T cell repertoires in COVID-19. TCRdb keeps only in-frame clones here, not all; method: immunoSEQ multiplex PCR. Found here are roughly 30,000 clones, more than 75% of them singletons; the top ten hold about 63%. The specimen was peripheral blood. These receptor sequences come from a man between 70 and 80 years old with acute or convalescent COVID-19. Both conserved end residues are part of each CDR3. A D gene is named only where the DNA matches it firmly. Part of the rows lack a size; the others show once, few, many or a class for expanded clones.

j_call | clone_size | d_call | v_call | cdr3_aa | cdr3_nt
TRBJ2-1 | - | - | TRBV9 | CASSPQTDYNEQFF | TGTGCCAGCAGCCCCCAGACAGACTACAATGAGCAGTTCTTC
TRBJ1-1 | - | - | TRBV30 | CAWKGYGGTEAFF | TGTGCCTGGAAAGGTTACGGGGGTACTGAAGCTTTCTTT
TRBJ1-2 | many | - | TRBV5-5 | CASSLQGHGYTF | TGTGCCAGCAGCTTGCAGGGGCATGGCTACACCTTC
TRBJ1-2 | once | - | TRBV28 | CASSSYYGYTF | TGTGCCAGCAGTTCCTACTATGGCTACACCTTC
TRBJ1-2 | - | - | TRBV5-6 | CASSLQGFLYGYTF | TGTGCCAGCAGCTTACAGGGCTTTCTTTATGGCTACACCTTC
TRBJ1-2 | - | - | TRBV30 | CAWTEYGYTF | TGTGCCTGGACGGAGTATGGCTACACCTTC
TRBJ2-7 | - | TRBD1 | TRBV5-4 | CASSADRALSYEQYF | TGTGCCAGCAGCGCCGACAGGGCCCTCTCCTACGAGCAGTACTTC
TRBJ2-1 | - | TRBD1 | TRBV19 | CASSSTGTGRENEQFF | TGTGCCAGTAGTTCTACCGGGACAGGGAGGGAGAATGAGCAGTTCTTC
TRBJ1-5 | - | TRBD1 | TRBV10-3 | CAIGDRVNQPQHF | TGTGCCATCGGGGACAGGGTTAATCAGCCCCAGCATTTT
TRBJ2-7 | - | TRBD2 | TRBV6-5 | CASRFGLAGDYEQYF | TGTGCCAGCAGATTTGGACTAGCGGGGGATTACGAGCAGTACTTC
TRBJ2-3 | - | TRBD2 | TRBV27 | CASRTSGGPDTQYF | TGTGCCAGCAGGACTAGCGGGGGCCCAGATACGCAGTATTTT
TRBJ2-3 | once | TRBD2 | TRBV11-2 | CASSSSPGTSGTDTQYF | TGTGCCAGCAGCTCCTCACCCGGGACTAGCGGCACAGATACGCAGTATTTT
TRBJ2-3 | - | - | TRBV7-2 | CASSSTDTQYF | TGTGCCAGCAGCTCGACAGATACGCAGTATTTT
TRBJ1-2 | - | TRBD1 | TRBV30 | CALGTGDYGYTF | TGTGCCCTAGGGACAGGGGACTATGGCTACACCTTC
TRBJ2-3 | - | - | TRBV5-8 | CASSLSGGSGGTDTQYF | TGTGCCAGCAGCCTCTCTGGGGGGTCGGGGGGCACAGATACGCAGTATTTT
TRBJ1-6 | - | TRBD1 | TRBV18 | CASSPQTGGFDSPLHF | TGTGCCAGCTCACCGCAAACAGGGGGCTTTGACTCACCCCTCCACTTT
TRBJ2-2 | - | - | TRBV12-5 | CASGFRREETGELFF | TGTGCTAGTGGTTTCCGCAGGGAGGAGACCGGGGAGCTGTTTTTT
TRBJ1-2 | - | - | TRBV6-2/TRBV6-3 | CASTPGGGIKGYTF | TGTGCCAGCACCCCCGGTGGGGGGATAAAAGGCTACACCTTC
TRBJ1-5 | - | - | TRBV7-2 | CASTLAAGHNQPQHF | TGTGCCAGCACCTTAGCGGCAGGGCACAATCAGCCCCAGCATTTT
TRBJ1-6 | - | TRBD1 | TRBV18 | CASSPGDRGNSPLHF | TGTGCCAGCTCACCGGGGGACAGGGGTAATTCACCCCTCCACTTT
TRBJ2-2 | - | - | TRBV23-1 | CASSRTGTRDTGELFF | TGCGCCAGCAGTCGGACTGGGACAAGGGACACCGGGGAGCTGTTTTTT
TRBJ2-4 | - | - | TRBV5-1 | CASSQGLLAKNIQYF | TGCGCCAGCAGTCAGGGTCTCCTAGCCAAAAACATTCAGTACTTC
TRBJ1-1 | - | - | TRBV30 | CAWSGGGWHTEAFF | TGTGCCTGGAGCGGTGGGGGCTGGCACACTGAAGCTTTCTTT
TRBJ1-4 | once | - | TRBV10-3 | CAISEGSGVNEKLFF | TGTGCCATCAGTGAAGGCTCAGGGGTTAATGAAAAACTGTTTTTT